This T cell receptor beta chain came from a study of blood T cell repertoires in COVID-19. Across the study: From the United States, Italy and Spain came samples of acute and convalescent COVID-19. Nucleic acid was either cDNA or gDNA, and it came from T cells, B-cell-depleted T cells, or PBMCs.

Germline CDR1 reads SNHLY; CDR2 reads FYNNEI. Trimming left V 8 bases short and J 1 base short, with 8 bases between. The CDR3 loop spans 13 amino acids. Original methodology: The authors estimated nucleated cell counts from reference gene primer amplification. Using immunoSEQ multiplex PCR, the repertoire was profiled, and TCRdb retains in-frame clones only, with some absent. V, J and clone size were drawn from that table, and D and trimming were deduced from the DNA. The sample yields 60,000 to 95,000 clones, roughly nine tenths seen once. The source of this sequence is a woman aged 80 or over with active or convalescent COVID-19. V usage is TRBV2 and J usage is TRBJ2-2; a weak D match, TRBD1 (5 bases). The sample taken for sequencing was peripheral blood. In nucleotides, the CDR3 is TGTGCCAGCTCGACAGAGAACACCGGGGAGCTGTTTTTT. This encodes CASSTENTGELFF.